The T cell receptor beta chain described here comes from a study of cytomegalovirus exposure and HLA in healthy donors. Broader study findings: Earlier results showed most TCR beta V segments being productive about 87% or about 30% of the time. Reports described diagnosis of cytomegalovirus status by the classifier as highly specific and sensitive.

The germline gives CDR1 SGHTA, CDR2 FQGNSA. V lost 2 bases, J lost 2 bases, and 10 bases lay in between. The CDR3 extends over 15 amino acids. The PCR used 60 Vbeta and 13 Jbeta primers. Method: immunoSEQ multiplex PCR; TCRdb's copy keeps in-frame clones and lacks some. The sample gives under 150,000 clones, almost 80% of which show up once; approximately 0.9% is in the top ten. This clone has a single count. Its antigen is not identified. The sequenced sample consisted of PBMCs. This clonotype was sampled from a man younger than 35 in good health and CMV-seronegative. The rearrangement uses TRBV7-2 and TRBJ1-5, with D tentatively TRBD1 (6 bases). The CDR3 DNA sequence: TGTGCCAGCAGCTTAAGGGGGACCGGCAATCAGCCCCAGCATTTT. It encodes CASSLRGTGNQPQHF.